This T cell receptor (beta chain) was identified during a study of PD-L1 blockade in urothelial cancer. Study-level information: A median approximately 150,000 T cells were found in blood samples. Study findings and constraints: Where pretreatment blood TCR clonality fell below the median, better survival was predicted.

Profiled with immunoSEQ multiplex PCR; TCRdb holds only in-frame clones, not every one. The sample has 45,000 to 50,000 clones; 75% to 85% are singletons. Germline V gene sequence: CDR1 MNHNY, CDR2 SVGAGI (reference sequence). The CDR3 has 16 residues. Trimming stripped 0 bases from V and 2 bases from J, with 12 bases between. Time point defined: pretreatment peripheral blood. Each patient gave between 1 and 8 samples, pretreatment and on-treatment. Comments on this clone: The antigen remains undetermined.

The rearrangement uses TRBV6-6 and TRBJ2-3; tentatively, D is TRBD1 (6 bases). This clonotype was sampled from a man between 65 and 80 years old with urothelial cancer. The material sequenced was PBMCs, taken around atezolizumab (anti-PD-L1) treatment. CDR3 loop: CASSYSNRAITDTQYF. The CDR3, as DNA: TGTGCCAGCAGTTACTCCAACAGGGCGATCACAGATACGCAGTATTTT.